The 27 T cell receptor beta chains presented below share a single source sample, sequenced in a study of blood T cell repertoires in COVID-19. TCRdb's copy holds only in-frame clones and misses some; the assay was immunoSEQ multiplex PCR. Of under 130,000 clones listed, about 90% are singletons. The sequenced material came from peripheral blood. The origin of the receptors is a human donor in a cohort sampled during active COVID-19.

The chain has TRBV29-1 and TRBJ2-1; 8 nucleotides match TRBD2. J gave up 3 bases and V 7 bases, and 8 bases lay outside the gene matches. The CDR3 sequence is 14 residues long. CDR1 is SQVTM and CDR2 is ANQGSEA in the germline V gene. The CDR3 sequence is CSGTNGRDYNEQFF. CDR3 in DNA: TGCAGCGGTACCAACGGGAGGGACTACAATGAGCAGTTCTTC.

The chain uses TRBV6-1 and TRBJ1-2; 11 nucleotides line up with TRBD1. CDR1 is MNHNS, CDR2 SASEGT, per germline. V shed 3 bases and J 7 bases; nucleotides not matched to a gene: 10. This CDR3 is 16 amino acids long. CDR3 amino acids: CASSEGWTGGVSGYTF. The CDR3 nucleotides are TGTGCCAGCAGTGAGGGTTGGACAGGGGGCGTGAGTGGCTACACCTTC.

CDR3 in DNA: TGTGCCAGCTCGGGACAGCTACAAGAGACCCAGTACTTC. Amino acid sequence: CASSGQLQETQYF. The gene calls are TRBV18 and TRBJ2-5, with 7 nucleotides matching TRBD1. The length of the CDR3 is 13 residues. Trimming cost V 6 bases and J 2 bases; bases outside gene matches: 3. The V gene's germline CDR1 is KGHSH and CDR2 LQKENI.

This clone was detected once. The chain links TRBV28 to TRBJ2-5, with D tentatively TRBD1 (5 bases). The CDR3 loop spans 14 amino acids. Germline CDR1 is MDHEN and CDR2 is SYDVKM. V was cut by 5 bases and J by 3 bases, with 13 bases left in between. This CDR3 reads CASSPLTEKETQYF. The CDR3 nucleotides are TGTGCCAGCAGTCCATTGACAGAAAAAGAGACCCAGTACTTC.

The genes are TRBV7-3 and TRBJ2-3, with D perhaps TRBD2 (5 bases). Germline CDR1 is SGHTA and CDR2 is FQGTGA. Trimming took off 3 bases at V and 5 bases at J, with 12 bases between the two ends. The CDR3 consists of 14 residues. The CDR3 region is CASSLGREGDTQYF. As DNA, the CDR3 is TGTGCCAGCAGCTTGGGTCGAGAGGGAGATACGCAGTATTTT.

V and J are TRBV6-5 and TRBJ2-3; TRBD2 is a possible D gene (6 bases). The germline V gene encodes CDR1 MNHEY and CDR2 SVGAGI. Trimming cost V 5 bases and J 0 bases, with 12 bases left between them. CDR3 size: 15 residues. The CDR3, as DNA: TGTGCCAGCAGTAGGGATGGGACTAGCACAGATACGCAGTATTTT. This encodes CASSRDGTSTDTQYF.

The J gene is TRBJ2-1, the V gene TRBV7-2, with TRBD2 matching 7 bases. V lost 0 bases, J lost 4 bases, and 9 bases stayed unmatched. The CDR3 is 17 amino acids. The germline V gene encodes CDR1 SGHTA and CDR2 FQGNSA. CDR3 in DNA: TGTGCCAGCAGCTTAGCGCTCGGGGGACTAACTTACAATGAGCAGTTCTTC. It specifies CASSLALGGLTYNEQFF.

The V call is TRBV13, the J call TRBJ1-4, with D possibly matching TRBD1 (5 bases). Per the germline V gene, CDR1 is PRHDT and CDR2 is FYEKMQ (reference sequence). This CDR3 region has 15 residues. V shed 0 bases and J shed 3 bases, with 8 bases lying between them. The CDR3 DNA follows: TGTGCCAGCAGCTTAGGGGGGGGACCTAATGAAAAACTGTTTTTT. Its translation is CASSLGGGPNEKLFF.

CDR3 region: CASGNRVGTEAFF. The CDR3 DNA sequence: TGTGCCAGCGGGAACAGGGTTGGCACTGAAGCTTTCTTT. The chain uses TRBV25-1 and TRBJ1-1; TRBD1 might be the D (6 bases). The CDR3 spans 13 residues. With 8 bases removed from V and 4 bases from J, the gap between germline ends came to 14 bases. Germline CDR1 MGHDK, CDR2 SYGVNS.

The V and J genes are TRBV19 and TRBJ1-1; 8 nucleotides align to TRBD1. Germline V gene data show CDR1 as LNHDA and CDR2 as SQIVND (reference sequence). This CDR3 has 14 residues. Losses at the gene ends were 7 bases for V and 1 base for J; bases not matched to a gene: 5. CDR3: CASTDRGWNTEAFF. The CDR3 DNA is TGTGCCAGTACCGACAGGGGATGGAACACTGAAGCTTTCTTT. Variable domain in full (rest from reference TRBV19 and TRBJ1-1): DGGITQSPKYLFRKEGQNVTLSCEQNLNHDAMYWYRQDPGQGLRLIYYSQIVNDFQKGDIAEGYSVSREKKESFPLTVTSAQKNPTAFYLCASTDRGWNTEAFFGQGTRLTVV.

V and J are TRBV6-5 and TRBJ2-3, with 7 nucleotides matching TRBD1. The length of the CDR3 is 14 residues. J was trimmed by 7 bases and V by 6 bases; bases with no gene match: 10. Germline V gene sequence: CDR1 MNHEY, CDR2 SVGAGI. CDR3 DNA: TGTGCCAGCAGAACCGGGACAGACTCTAATACGCAGTATTTT. Amino acid sequence: CASRTGTDSNTQYF.

The chain employs TRBV9 and TRBJ2-7, with 9 bases aligning to TRBD2. Germline CDR1 reads SGDLS; CDR2 reads YYNGEE. The CDR3 is made up of 13 amino acids. J was trimmed by 6 bases and V by 5 bases; bases with no gene match: 6. The CDR3, as DNA: TGTGCCAGCAGTAGCGGGAGCGTTGCCGAGCAGTACTTC. Protein product: CASSSGSVAEQYF.

CDR3 DNA: TGTGCCAGCAGCTTGGTCGGGAGTCCTTGGGATGAGCAGTTCTTC. Translating gives CASSLVGSPWDEQFF. This chain uses TRBV5-6 with TRBJ2-1, with D tentatively TRBD2 (6 bases). V lost 0 bases to trimming and J lost 8 bases, with 15 bases between them. This CDR3 has 15 residues. CDR1 is SGHDT, CDR2 YYEEEE, per germline.

The chain combines TRBV9 with TRBJ2-2; the match to TRBD2 covers 11 bases. CDR3 size: 17 residues. Germline lookup yields CDR1 SGDLS and CDR2 YYNGEE. The trim removed 2 bases at V and 5 bases at J, leaving 8 bases unmatched. For the CDR3, the DNA is TGTGCCAGCAGCGTGATTAGCGGGGGGGCCCTAACCGGGGAGCTGTTTTTT. Protein sequence: CASSVISGGALTGELFF.

This clone has only a few counts. The chain employs TRBV7-2 and TRBJ2-1; a possible D gene is TRBD2 (6 bases). The CDR3 is made up of 15 amino acids. Germline V CDR1 and CDR2: SGHTA, FQGNSA. Trimming pared 5 bases from V and 8 bases from J, leaving 19 bases between. CDR3 in amino acids: CASSLEFSSDHEQFF. DNA for the CDR3: TGTGCCAGCAGCCTCGAGTTCTCTAGCGATCATGAGCAGTTCTTC.

V gene TRBV30 combines with J gene TRBJ1-5, with TRBD1 as a possible D gene (6 bases). The CDR3 extends over 13 amino acids. Between the trimmed V and J ends, which lost 0 bases and 6 bases, there was a span of 9 bases. CDR1 is GTSNPN and CDR2 is SVGIG in the germline V gene (reference sequence). The CDR3 protein is CAWSVQGCQPQHF. In DNA, the CDR3 is TGTGCCTGGAGTGTCCAGGGGTGTCAGCCCCAGCATTTT.

The CDR3 loop reads CASSQAGFYGYTF. CDR3 coding DNA: TGTGCCAGCAGCCAAGCCGGGTTCTATGGCTACACCTTC. This chain uses TRBV3-1 (or the pseudogene TRBV3-2) with TRBJ1-2; D is unresolved. The CDR3 loop spans 13 amino acids. CDR1 and CDR2 (germline): LGHDT, YNNKEL (reference sequence). The V end was cut by 1 base, the J end by 4 bases, with 7 bases between.

The genes are TRBV7-9 and TRBJ1-1, with 9 positions matching TRBD1. Germline assignment: CDR1 SEHNR and CDR2 FQNEAQ (reference sequence). Germline trimming cut 3 bases from V and 1 base from J; bases unmatched to any gene: 3. This CDR3 has 15 amino acids. The CDR3 nucleotides are TGTGCCAGCAGCTTGGGACAGGGCGGGAACACTGAAGCTTTCTTT. Protein product: CASSLGQGGNTEAFF.

This CDR3 is CASSITVLTYEQYF. The CDR3 coding sequence is TGTGCCAGTAGTATTACAGTACTGACCTACGAGCAGTACTTC. This chain joins TRBV19 and TRBJ2-7, with unresolved D. The length of the CDR3 is 14 residues. V lost 3 bases and J lost 2, with 11 bases in between. Germline values: CDR1 LNHDA, CDR2 SQIVND (reference sequence).

The rearrangement uses TRBV4-1 and TRBJ2-1; 7 bases agree with TRBD2. The length of the CDR3 is 16 residues. V shed 3 bases, J shed 8 bases, and the junction held 13 bases outside the gene matches. The germline CDR1 and CDR2 sequences are MGHRA and YSYEKL. The CDR3 DNA is TGCGCCAGCAGCCAGGCGGCTACCAGCGGGGCCGATGAGCAGTTCTTC. Its protein product is CASSQAATSGADEQFF.

The CDR3 DNA sequence: TGCGCCAGCAGCCGCGGACAGGGTCCAGATACGCAGTATTTT. Encoded protein: CASSRGQGPDTQYF. This chain links TRBV5-1 with TRBJ2-3, with 8 bases lining up with TRBD1. The CDR3 is 14 amino acids. Germline CDR1 and CDR2: SGHRS and YFSETQ. Germline trimming cut 4 bases from V and 4 bases from J; bases unmatched to any gene: 5.

Here the CDR3 DNA reads TGTGCCAGCAGTTTATTGAGGTTGGGAGCGGGTCATGAGCAGTTCTTC. It codes for CASSLLRLGAGHEQFF. This rearrangement joins TRBV28 to TRBJ2-1, with a possible D match to TRBD2 (6 bases). The CDR3 runs to 16 residues. The ends were cut back, 1 base at V and 8 bases at J, with 18 bases in the middle. Germline V CDR1 and CDR2: MDHEN, SYDVKM.

This sequence joins TRBV28 and TRBJ2-7, with no clear D. The germline CDR1 and CDR2 sequences are MDHEN and SYDVKM. The CDR3 extends over 13 amino acids. Trimming took off 3 bases at V and 0 bases at J, with 6 bases between the two ends. The CDR3 DNA reads as TGTGCCAGCAGTTTCCCGGTCTCCTACGAGCAGTACTTC. The encoded protein is CASSFPVSYEQYF.

The rearrangement uses TRBV7-9 and TRBJ2-5; D call uncertain. Germline V gene lookup returns CDR1 SEHNR and CDR2 FQNEAQ (reference sequence). The CDR3 contains 15 residues. Trimming pared 0 bases from V and 5 bases from J, leaving 13 bases between. The CDR3 region is CASSLALLPGETQYF. The CDR3 region has the DNA TGTGCCAGCAGCTTAGCCCTATTACCCGGGGAGACCCAGTACTTC.

V gene TRBV6-5 combines with J gene TRBJ1-1, with 7 positions matching TRBD1. Per the germline V gene, CDR1 is MNHEY and CDR2 is SVGAGI. There are 14 residues in the CDR3. The J segment lost 8 bases and the V segment lost 5 bases, leaving 11 bases of the junction unmatched. This CDR3 reads CASSKTGPLSEAFF. In DNA, the CDR3 is TGTGCCAGCAGTAAGACAGGGCCGCTTTCGGAAGCTTTCTTT.

Points on this clone: At the DNA level, this CDR3 is encoded by other sequences in the same sample as well. This chain links TRBV5-1 with TRBJ2-1; 9 bases fit TRBD2. V lost 0 bases to trimming and J lost 4 bases; unmatched junction nucleotides: 2. This CDR3 has 15 residues. Germline lookup yields CDR1 SGHRS and CDR2 YFSETQ. The CDR3, as DNA: TGCGCCAGCAGCTTGGGTCTAGCGGGGTACAATGAGCAGTTCTTC. Translating it yields CASSLGLAGYNEQFF. The full variable domain, in which reference TRBV5-1 and TRBJ2-1 provide the parts outside the CDR3, is KAGVTQTPRYLIKTRGQQVTLSCSPISGHRSVSWYQQTPGQGLQFLFEYFSETQRNKGNFPGRFSGRQFSNSRSEMNVSTLELGDSALYLCASSLGLAGYNEQFFGPGTRLTVL.

CDR3 in amino acids: CASSPYNEQFF. The CDR3 DNA reads as TGTGCCAGCAGTCCATACAATGAGCAGTTCTTC. The rearrangement links TRBV25-1 to TRBJ2-1; D is unclear. V was pared by 5 bases and J by 4 bases, with 3 bases between. From germline, CDR1 is MGHDK and CDR2 SYGVNS. The CDR3 has 11 residues.